This T cell receptor beta chain was captured by sequencing in a study of blood T cell repertoires in COVID-19. The wider study: The United States, Italy and Spain provided the acute and convalescent COVID-19 samples.

This CDR3 has 14 amino acids. Germline CDR1 SGHVS, CDR2 FNYEAQ. Trimming stripped 5 bases from V and 5 bases from J, with 15 bases between. Study processing details: Reference gene primer amplification in the assay estimated nucleated cell counts. Profiling relied on immunoSEQ multiplex PCR, and the TCRdb table lists in-frame clones only, not all of them. That table furnishes V, J and clone size, whereas the DNA furnished D and trimming. The sample contains about 100,000 clones, 90% of which appear only once. Specimen: peripheral blood. V is TRBV7-6 and J is TRBJ1-1, with D possibly TRBD1 on 5 matching bases. The sequence came from a man aged 45-60 years with acute or convalescent COVID-19. The CDR3 region has the DNA TGTGCCAGCAGCCTCAGTGGGGGGGTAACTGAAGCTTTCTTT. Its protein is CASSLSGGVTEAFF. The full variable domain, with the rest looked up from reference TRBV7-6 and TRBJ1-1, is GAGVSQSPRYKVTKRGQDVALRCDPISGHVSLYWYRQALGQGPEFLTYFNYEAQQDKSGLPNDRFSAERPEGSISTLTIQRTEQRDSAMYRCASSLSGGVTEAFFGQGTRLTVV.